Presented here are 31 T cell receptor beta chains from one specimen sequenced in a study of blood T cells in healthy people across ages. A second about 7 to 11 cycle PCR used barcoded and J-beta primers. TCRdb ran MiXCR on the 5' RACE reads and lists one entry per CDR3 protein. This sample carries approximately 850,000 distinct CDR3 sequences, 58% of them seen once, and the ten largest clones take approximately 21%. The sample was blood. Receptor source: a young man in good health.

The rearrangement uses TRBV7-2 and TRBJ1-4; tentative D call: TRBD1 (6 bases). CDR1 is SGHTA and CDR2 is FQGNSA in the germline V gene. Trimming removed 2 bases from V and 7 bases from J, with 14 bases in between. The CDR3 sequence is 15 residues long. CDR3 coding DNA: TGTGCCAGCAGCTTATCAGGGGACATGGGTGAAAAACTGTTTTTT. Encoded protein: CASSLSGDMGEKLFF.

The chain links TRBV25-1 to TRBJ2-7; tentative D call: TRBD2 (7 bases). The CDR3 runs 15 residues. The V and J ends lost 7 bases and 2 bases respectively, with 18 bases between them. The germline V gene has CDR1 MGHDK and CDR2 SYGVNS. The CDR3 region has the DNA TGTGCCAGCACAGGCTGGGGGGGGCTAACCTACGAGCAGTACTTC. This codes for CASTGWGGLTYEQYF.

The chain joins TRBV14 to TRBJ2-5; no clear D gene. Germline assignment: CDR1 SGHDN and CDR2 FVKESK. The CDR3 has 15 residues. The germline V and J ends were trimmed by 0 bases and 5 bases, with 13 bases remaining between them. CDR3 in amino acids: CASSQDLYGLETQYF. CDR3 DNA: TGTGCCAGCAGCCAAGATCTATATGGGTTGGAGACCCAGTACTTC.

The genes are TRBV5-1 and TRBJ2-7; TRBD2 matches 8 bases. V lost 1 base and J lost 2; bases outside the gene matches: 8. The CDR3 is 16 residues long. The germline gives CDR1 SGHRS, CDR2 YFSETQ. CDR3 in DNA: TGCGCCAGCAGCTTGTCCTGGGGACTAGTCACCTACGAGCAGTACTTC. Protein sequence: CASSLSWGLVTYEQYF.

V usage is TRBV11-1 and J usage is TRBJ2-7; 9 positions match TRBD1. CDR3 length: 16 amino acids. V gave up 5 bases and J gave up 2 bases; unmatched junction bases: 10. Germline CDR1 and CDR2: SGHAT and FQDESV (reference sequence). CDR3 in amino acids: CASSSRGQGGTYEQYF. The DNA for the CDR3 is TGTGCCAGCAGCAGCAGGGGACAGGGAGGGACCTACGAGCAGTACTTC.

The chain combines TRBV5-1 with TRBJ2-1; D is unclear. Per germline, CDR1 SGHRS and CDR2 YFSETQ. This CDR3 spans 13 amino acids. V dropped 6 bases and J dropped 8 bases, with 15 bases sitting between them. The CDR3 sequence is CASTARGVDEQFF. DNA of the CDR3: TGCGCCAGCACCGCTAGAGGCGTCGATGAGCAGTTCTTC.

V is TRBV2 and J is TRBJ2-1; 8 bases agree with TRBD2. The germline gives CDR1 SNHLY, CDR2 FYNNEI. J gave up 15 bases and V 0 bases, and 7 bases lay outside the gene matches. The CDR3 consists of 13 residues. As DNA, the CDR3 is TGTGCCAGCAGTGAAGCCGGGACTAGTTCTCGGTTCTTC. It specifies CASSEAGTSSRFF.

The rearrangement uses TRBV5-1 and TRBJ1-1; D possibly corresponds to TRBD1 (6 bases). This CDR3 is built from 16 residues. The V and J ends lost 4 bases and 6 bases respectively, with 22 bases between them. Per the germline V gene, CDR1 is SGHRS and CDR2 is YFSETQ. The CDR3, as DNA: TGCGCCAGCAGCCCCCGGTCGGGGGGCGCATCTGCTGAAGCTTTCTTT. Residues: CASSPRSGGASAEAFF.

The chain uses TRBV4-3 and TRBJ2-7, with unresolved D. Deletions cut 0 bases from V and 6 bases from J, with 9 bases between. There are 13 residues in the CDR3. Germline CDR1 LGHNA, CDR2 YSLEER. The CDR3 here is CASSQDSSVEQYF. DNA for the CDR3: TGCGCCAGCAGCCAAGATTCCAGCGTCGAGCAGTACTTC.

The genes are TRBV28 and TRBJ2-1; D might be TRBD1 (7 bases). V gave up 7 bases and J gave up 2 bases, with 18 bases separating them. This CDR3 spans 16 amino acids. In germline, CDR1 is MDHEN, CDR2 SYDVKM. The CDR3 spells CASTHGTQGAYNEQFF. The CDR3 DNA follows: TGTGCCAGCACCCATGGGACTCAGGGGGCCTACAATGAGCAGTTCTTC. Complete variable domain (other parts from reference TRBV28 and TRBJ2-1): DVKVTQSSRYLVKRTGEKVFLECVQDMDHENMFWYRQDPGLGLRLIYFSYDVKMKEKGDIPEGYSVSREKKERFSLILESASTNQTSMYLCASTHGTQGAYNEQFFGPGTRLTVL.

The chain links TRBV5-4 to TRBJ2-4; D uncertain. The CDR3 is 16 amino acids. The V end was cut by 2 bases, the J end by 1 base, with 13 bases between. Germline V gene sequence: CDR1 SGHNT, CDR2 YYREEE (reference sequence). In DNA, the CDR3 is TGTGCCAGCAGCTTACCTACGCTAAATGCCAAAAACATTCAGTACTTC. This codes for CASSLPTLNAKNIQYF. Combining the CDR3 with reference TRBV5-4 and TRBJ2-4 gives the whole variable domain ETGVTQSPTHLIKTRGQQVTLRCSSQSGHNTVSWYQQALGQGPQFIFQYYREEENGRGNFPPRFSGLQFPNYSSELNVNALELDDSALYLCASSLPTLNAKNIQYFGAGTRLSVL.

Worth noting for this clonotype: This may arise from a read error, as a much more abundant clone is one base away. This sequence joins TRBV7-2 and TRBJ2-7; TRBD2 might be the D (5 bases). This CDR3 has 14 residues. V lost 5 bases, J lost 7 bases, and 18 bases lay in between. The germline gives CDR1 SGHTA, CDR2 FQGNSA. CDR3 DNA sequence: TGTGCCAGCAGCCCACGGACTTCCTACAATGAGCAGTACTTC. Translated, it gives CASSPRTSYNEQYF.

This clonotype has just a few counts. The CDR3 loop is CSARDEGRSSYEQYF. The CDR3 region has the DNA TGCAGTGCTAGAGATGAGGGACGGAGCTCCTACGAGCAGTACTTC. The genes are TRBV20-1 and TRBJ2-7; possibly TRBD1 or TRBD2 for D (5 bases each). The V gene lost 0 bases and the J gene lost 0 bases, with 12 bases spanning the gap. This CDR3 is 15 amino acids long. The germline V gene has CDR1 DFQATT and CDR2 SNEGSKA (reference sequence).

This rearrangement joins TRBV6-1 to TRBJ1-2; D not certain. CDR3 length equals 14 residues. The V end lost 4 bases, the J end lost 4 bases, and 13 bases lay between the germline ends. Germline V gene sequence: CDR1 MNHNS, CDR2 SASEGT. The CDR3 coding sequence is TGTGCCAGCAGTGCCAGTCGATCGGCCTATGGCTACACCTTC. Residues: CASSASRSAYGYTF.

This chain joins TRBV4-1 and TRBJ2-3; D tentatively reads TRBD1 or TRBD2 (5 bases each). Trimming took 6 bases from V and 4 from J, leaving 8 bases between them. The CDR3 consists of 12 residues. Germline CDR1 MGHRA, CDR2 YSYEKL. The CDR3 coding sequence is TGCGCCAGCAGACAGGACTCAGATACGCAGTATTTT. As protein: CASRQDSDTQYF.

The chain uses TRBV20-1 and TRBJ2-4; 7 nucleotides agree with TRBD1. The J call may be wrong; the DNA end is better matched by TRBJ2-7. The CDR3 length is 15 residues. Germline V gives CDR1 DFQATT, CDR2 SNEGSKA (reference sequence). CDR3 bases: TGCAGTGCTAGAGACCTAGACAGGGTCATCTACGAGCAGTACTTC. Amino acid sequence: CSARDLDRVIYEQYF.

This rearrangement joins TRBV7-2 to TRBJ2-1; maybe TRBD2 (7 bases). The CDR3 covers 16 residues. Germline V gene lookup returns CDR1 SGHTA and CDR2 FQGNSA. Trimming stripped 5 bases from V and 2 bases from J, with 16 bases between. CDR3 in amino acids: CASSPTRGGTYNEQFF. The DNA of the CDR3 is TGTGCCAGCAGCCCGACGAGGGGGGGTACCTACAATGAGCAGTTCTTC.

The chain joins TRBV6-2 or TRBV6-3 to TRBJ2-1, with D tentatively TRBD1 or TRBD2 (5 bases each). Trimming pared 8 bases from V and 4 bases from J, leaving 18 bases between. The germline gives CDR1 MNHEY, CDR2 SVGEGT. The CDR3 loop spans 15 amino acids. The CDR3 bases are TGTGCCAGCTCTTACGAGGGACGCGATTACAATGAGCAGTTCTTC. Its protein is CASSYEGRDYNEQFF.

This chain links TRBV6-5 with TRBJ2-3; TRBD2 aligns across 12 bases. The V gene end was trimmed by 10 bases and the J gene end by 3 bases; junction bases not matched to a gene: 11. This CDR3 has 16 amino acids. Germline V CDR1 and CDR2: MNHEY, SVGAGI. The CDR3 DNA follows: TGTGCCACCCAGACCTCACTAGCGGGAGGAACAGATACGCAGTATTTT. Its protein product is CATQTSLAGGTDTQYF.

This clonotype occurred a few times. The J gene is TRBJ2-1, the V gene TRBV10-3; D not certain. Germline CDR1 is ENHRY and CDR2 is SYGVKD. This CDR3 spans 14 amino acids. V was cut by 7 bases and J by 3 bases, with 13 bases left in between. CDR3 in amino acids: CAINSDGFYNEQFF. CDR3 DNA: TGTGCCATCAACAGCGATGGATTCTACAATGAGCAGTTCTTC.

The V gene is TRBV6-6, the J gene TRBJ2-3; D is perhaps TRBD2 (5 bases). V was shortened by 5 bases and J by 3 bases, with 18 bases between the two germline ends. Germline assignment: CDR1 MNHNY and CDR2 SVGAGI (reference sequence). The CDR3 is 16 residues long. DNA of the CDR3: TGTGCCAGCAGTCACCAACTAGTTCCAGGAACAGATACGCAGTATTTT. Amino acids: CASSHQLVPGTDTQYF.

V and J are TRBV7-2 and TRBJ2-5, with TRBD2 identical over 7 bases. CDR3 length equals 16 residues. The V gene's germline CDR1 is SGHTA and CDR2 FQGNSA. The ends lost 4 bases at V and 6 bases at J; junction bases unmatched: 14. This CDR3 is CASSSATDSGGKTQYF. For the CDR3, the DNA is TGTGCCAGCAGCTCAGCCACGGACTCGGGAGGAAAGACCCAGTACTTC.

The chain recombines TRBV29-1 with TRBJ2-1; D possibly corresponds to TRBD2 (6 bases). The CDR3 has 14 residues. Trimming took off 0 bases at V and 6 bases at J, with 12 bases between the two ends. The germline CDR1 and CDR2 sequences are SQVTM and ANQGSEA. The CDR3 coding sequence is TGCAGCGTTGAAGATCTAGCGAACCTCAATGAGCAGTTCTTC. It encodes CSVEDLANLNEQFF.

This clonotype turned up a few times. The rearrangement joins TRBV7-2 to TRBJ1-1; 7 bases map to TRBD1. With V trimmed by 6 bases and J by 6 bases, 19 bases remained unmatched. The CDR3 spans 17 residues. CDR1 is SGHTA, CDR2 FQGNSA, per germline. The CDR3: CASSFFQVGGGGAEAFF. CDR3 nucleotides: TGTGCCAGCAGTTTCTTCCAAGTCGGGGGAGGGGGCGCTGAAGCTTTCTTT.

V and J are TRBV20-1 and TRBJ1-4, with D maybe TRBD1 (5 bases). The CDR3 loop spans 13 amino acids. Germline V gene lookup returns CDR1 DFQATT and CDR2 SNEGSKA (reference sequence). The V end lost 5 bases, the J end lost 8 bases, and 15 bases lay between the germline ends. CDR3 DNA sequence: TGCAGTGCTTGGGGACCGATGGGCGAAAAACTGTTTTTT. Translation gives CSAWGPMGEKLFF.

There are a few counts of this clonotype. The chain employs TRBV7-2 and TRBJ2-3, with D unclear. This CDR3 is built from 11 residues. Germline CDR1 is SGHTA and CDR2 is FQGNSA. V lost 5 bases and J lost 8, with 8 bases in between. CDR3 DNA sequence: TGTGCCAGCAGCCCCCGTGGTACGCAGTATTTT. Protein product: CASSPRGTQYF.

This clonotype has more than one count but fewer than ten. The CDR3 region is CASTPDSLGGEQYF. DNA of the CDR3: TGCGCCAGCACCCCGGACAGTCTAGGGGGCGAGCAGTACTTC. The gene calls are TRBV4-1 and TRBJ2-7, with a tentative D call TRBD1 (6 bases). The germline V gene has CDR1 MGHRA and CDR2 YSYEKL. The CDR3 runs 14 residues. Trimming cost V 7 bases and J 6 bases, with 19 bases left between them.

This clonotype has a handful of counts. The V and J genes are TRBV30 and TRBJ1-2; D not resolved. The ends were cut back, 4 bases at V and 4 bases at J, with 10 bases in the middle. There are 12 residues in the CDR3. Germline CDR1 and CDR2: GTSNPN and SVGIG (reference sequence). CDR3 bases: TGTGCCTGGACTCTGGGTATCTATGGCTACACCTTC. Translating gives CAWTLGIYGYTF.

Regarding this clonotype: This may come from a read error, since a much larger clone is one base off. V and J are TRBV20-1 and TRBJ2-4; D uncertain. Matching the DNA end better, TRBJ2-5 makes the J call doubtful. CDR1 is DFQATT and CDR2 is SNEGSKA in the germline V gene (reference sequence). This CDR3 has 13 amino acids. This chain's CDR3 is CSAREQRQETQYF. CDR3 sequence (DNA): TGCAGTGCTAGAGAACAGAGGCAAGAGACCCAGTACTTC.

Only a few counts were recorded for this clonotype. The chain carries TRBV27 and TRBJ2-7; no clear D. The length of the CDR3 is 14 residues. Germline CDR1 is MNHEY and CDR2 is SMNVEV (reference sequence). Deletions cut 5 bases from V and 0 bases from J, with 11 bases between. The CDR3 protein is CASSMIPSSYEQYF. The DNA of the CDR3 is TGTGCCAGCAGTATGATACCGAGCTCCTACGAGCAGTACTTC.

The chain has TRBV7-9 and TRBJ2-4, with 14 bases identical to TRBD2. The CDR3 extends over 18 amino acids. Germline CDR1 and CDR2: SEHNR and FQNEAQ (reference sequence). V lost 4 bases to trimming and J lost 0 bases; unmatched junction nucleotides: 5. CDR3 coding DNA: TGTGCCAGCAGCTCCACGGGACTAGCGGGAGTAGCCAAAAACATTCAGTACTTC. This encodes CASSSTGLAGVAKNIQYF.